The rows below give T cell receptor beta chains drawn from one sample of a study of T-cell memory formation after mild COVID-19. TCRdb itself ran the 5' RACE reads through MiXCR, one entry per CDR3 protein. This sample has about 290,000 distinct CDR3 sequences, with about a sixth found just once. Sequencing used PBMCs or a T cell subset sorted from them (not recorded which). Every receptor here comes from a man between 18 and 29 years old who had mild COVID-19 (a few samples of this study predate the infection). Cell type and time point are not known. CDR3s include the opening cysteine and the closing phenylalanine or tryptophan. The D gene is left open where the match is weak. Some rows mark clone size as missing; the rest say once, few, many or name a class of expanded clone.

abundance	v_gene	d_gene	j_gene	len	CDR3aa	CDR3nt
-	TRBV5-5	TRBD1	TRBJ2-3	14	CASSSGTGSDTQYF	TGTGCCAGCAGCTCGGGGACAGGGTCAGATACGCAGTATTTT
few	TRBV5-1	-	TRBJ1-5	14	CASSFTGPGEPQHF	TGCGCCAGCAGCTTCACAGGGCCCGGAGAGCCCCAGCATTTT
few	TRBV4-2	-	TRBJ1-2	13	CASRASGGGGYTF	TGTGCCAGCCGGGCCTCGGGAGGTGGTGGCTACACCTTC
-	TRBV6-6	TRBD2	TRBJ2-5	18	CASSLRRGTSDGWETQYF	TGTGCCAGCAGCCTCCGGCGGGGGACTAGCGACGGTTGGGAGACCCAGTACTTC
-	TRBV7-2	-	TRBJ2-5	16	CASSLDGAAPGETQYF	TGTGCCAGCAGCTTAGATGGGGCTGCCCCTGGGGAGACCCAGTACTTC
few	TRBV20-1	-	TRBJ2-3	16	CSARGAAIPNTDTQYF	TGCAGTGCTAGAGGAGCGGCTATCCCCAACACAGATACGCAGTATTTT
-	TRBV9	-	TRBJ2-7	16	CASSALTGPGPYEQYF	TGTGCCAGCAGCGCCCTGACAGGACCCGGCCCCTACGAGCAGTACTTC
-	TRBV18	TRBD1	TRBJ1-2	15	CASSPLDRAMWGYTF	TGTGCCAGCTCACCCTTGGACAGGGCTATGTGGGGCTACACCTTC
-	TRBV4-2	-	TRBJ1-3	16	CASSQVGSYSGNTIYF	TGTGCCAGCAGCCAGGTCGGCAGTTACTCTGGAAACACCATATATTTT
few	TRBV27	TRBD1	TRBJ2-7	16	CASSLYGTGGPYEQYF	TGTGCCAGCAGTTTATATGGGACAGGGGGCCCCTACGAGCAGTACTTC
few	TRBV15	-	TRBJ1-2	16	CATSRDLDGGNYGYTF	TGTGCCACCAGCAGAGATTTGGACGGTGGAAACTATGGCTACACCTTC
-	TRBV6-5	-	TRBJ2-2	13	CASTVTNTGELFF	TGTGCCAGCACCGTGACAAACACCGGGGAGCTGTTTTTT
many	TRBV7-3	-	TRBJ2-3	16	CASSLHALGGQDTQYF	TGTGCCAGCAGCTTACATGCGCTGGGGGGGCAAGATACGCAGTATTTT
-	TRBV7-2	-	TRBJ2-1	18	CASSLSLTAVGGYNEQFF	TGTGCCAGCAGCTTATCGTTGACAGCTGTTGGTGGGTACAATGAGCAGTTCTTC
-	TRBV6-1	TRBD2	TRBJ2-3	14	CASVSGGGADTQYF	TGTGCCAGCGTATCTGGCGGGGGGGCAGATACGCAGTATTTT
few	TRBV6-6	-	TRBJ2-7	15	CASALEGRSSYEQYF	TGTGCCAGCGCCCTTGAGGGGAGAAGCTCCTACGAGCAGTACTTC
-	TRBV21-1	-	TRBJ1-1	11	CASSPPTEAFF	TGTGCCAGCAGCCCCCCCACTGAAGCTTTCTTT
-	TRBV11-3	TRBD2	TRBJ2-3	14	CASSLRLAGGTQYF	TGTGCCAGCAGCTTACGGCTAGCGGGGGGAACGCAGTATTTT
-	TRBV4-1	-	TRBJ2-3	16	CASSQEGGTVGDTQYF	TGCGCCAGCAGCCAAGAAGGGGGGACAGTAGGAGATACGCAGTATTTT
-	TRBV7-2	-	TRBJ2-2	14	CASSIGWETGELFF	TGTGCCAGCAGCATCGGGTGGGAGACCGGGGAGCTGTTTTTT
few	TRBV7-9	-	TRBJ2-5	14	CASSLFGVEETQYF	TGTGCCAGCAGCTTATTCGGGGTAGAAGAGACCCAGTACTTC
few	TRBV7-9	TRBD2	TRBJ2-3	15	CASSLLAGTTDTQYF	TGTGCCAGCAGCCTCCTAGCGGGGACCACAGATACGCAGTATTTT
-	TRBV29-1	-	TRBJ1-1	13	CSVASTENTEAFF	TGCAGCGTCGCATCGACAGAGAACACTGAAGCTTTCTTT
-	TRBV7-2	-	TRBJ1-5	14	CASSLGRAGQPQHF	TGTGCCAGCAGCTTAGGCAGGGCGGGCCAGCCCCAGCATTTT
-	TRBV4-3	TRBD2	TRBJ2-1	16	CASSRSTSGGAQEQFF	TGCGCCAGCAGCCGATCGACTAGCGGGGGGGCGCAAGAGCAGTTCTTC
few	TRBV3-1	-	TRBJ1-6	12	CASSQGKAPLHF	TGTGCCAGCAGCCAAGGGAAAGCACCCCTCCACTTT
-	TRBV11-2	-	TRBJ1-1	13	CASSLRSRTEAFF	TGTGCCAGCAGCTTAAGATCCCGCACTGAAGCTTTCTTT
-	TRBV5-1	-	TRBJ2-5	16	CASSGALRPSQETQYF	TGCGCCAGCAGCGGGGCGTTGCGGCCCTCTCAAGAGACCCAGTACTTC
few	TRBV6-2/TRBV6-3	TRBD1	TRBJ1-1	16	CASRDRGLSRNTEAFF	TGTGCCAGCAGGGACAGGGGGTTGAGTCGGAACACTGAAGCTTTCTTT
-	TRBV5-1	-	TRBJ1-6	17	CASSPGGVSSYNSPLHF	TGCGCCAGCAGCCCCGGCGGGGTAAGCTCCTATAATTCACCCCTCCACTTT
few	TRBV10-3	-	TRBJ1-3	13	CATLTGPIDTIYF	TGTGCCACCTTGACGGGACCGATCGACACCATATATTTT
many	TRBV6-4	TRBD2	TRBJ2-1	16	CASSDSPSGGADEQFF	TGTGCCAGCAGTGACTCTCCTAGCGGGGGGGCCGATGAGCAGTTCTTC
-	TRBV10-2	-	TRBJ2-3	16	CASSESGGARTDTQYF	TGCGCCAGCAGTGAGTCTGGGGGCGCGAGGACAGATACGCAGTATTTT
-	TRBV5-1	-	TRBJ2-5	16	CASSSGGRGSQETQYF	TGCGCCAGCAGCTCCGGCGGGCGGGGTTCCCAAGAGACCCAGTACTTC
-	TRBV27	-	TRBJ1-1	13	CASSLSKWNEAFF	TGTGCCAGCAGTTTATCTAAGTGGAATGAAGCTTTCTTT
-	TRBV7-2	TRBD2	TRBJ2-5	15	CASSPLAGRVKTQYF	TGTGCCAGCAGCCCGCTAGCGGGGAGAGTGAAGACCCAGTACTTC
-	TRBV30	TRBD2	TRBJ2-1	16	CAWSVRVAGAGNEQFF	TGTGCCTGGAGTGTACGGGTAGCGGGGGCGGGGAATGAGCAGTTCTTC
few	TRBV7-7	TRBD1	TRBJ2-2	14	CASSRDRDAGELFF	TGTGCTAGCAGCCGGGACAGGGACGCCGGGGAGCTGTTTTTT
-	TRBV6-1	-	TRBJ1-1	14	CASSELQGNTEAFF	TGTGCCAGCAGTGAACTCCAGGGGAACACTGAAGCTTTCTTT
many	TRBV20-1	TRBD1	TRBJ1-1	15	CSARNGDREVTEAFF	TGCAGTGCTAGAAATGGGGACAGGGAGGTCACTGAAGCTTTCTTT
few	TRBV12-3/TRBV12-4	TRBD1	TRBJ1-1	16	CASSETGVGLNTEAFF	TGTGCCAGCAGTGAAACAGGGGTAGGGTTGAACACTGAAGCTTTCTTT
-	TRBV7-9	-	TRBJ1-1	13	CASSPGIVAEAFF	TGTGCCAGCAGCCCCGGGATAGTCGCTGAAGCTTTCTTT
many	TRBV5-1	-	TRBJ1-2	12	CASSLESYGYTF	TGTGCCAGCAGCTTAGAGAGCTATGGCTACACCTTC
-	TRBV20-1	-	TRBJ1-6	12	CSARGAGRPLHF	TGCAGTGCTAGAGGGGCGGGGCGTCCCCTCCACTTT
-	TRBV9	TRBD2	TRBJ2-1	13	CASSVGGFEEQFF	TGTGCCAGCAGCGTGGGAGGGTTCGAGGAGCAGTTCTTC
-	TRBV9	-	TRBJ2-2	16	CASSVVGGASSGELFF	TGTGCCAGCAGCGTTGTTGGGGGGGCCTCAAGCGGGGAGCTGTTTTTT
few	TRBV5-1	TRBD1	TRBJ2-7	15	CASSWGTGVPYEQYF	TGCGCCAGCAGCTGGGGGACAGGGGTCCCCTACGAGCAGTACTTC
many	TRBV12-3/TRBV12-4	TRBD2	TRBJ2-5	15	CASSLTSGGRETQYF	TGTGCCAGCAGTTTAACTAGCGGGGGGCGGGAGACCCAGTACTTC
-	TRBV4-1	TRBD1	TRBJ1-1	12	CARQGVNTEAFF	TGCGCCAGACAGGGGGTTAACACTGAAGCTTTCTTT